This T cell receptor beta chain was identified in a study of regulatory T cells in long-lasting Graves disease. Concerning this clonotype itself: Its antigen is undetermined. One junction end disagrees with the germline gene, perhaps due to a read error.

The CDR3 has 14 residues. The germline V gene encodes CDR1 SGHVS and CDR2 FNYEAQ. Study-level results: Persistent Graves' disease cases displayed lower TCR diversity than newly diagnosed ones.

In building TCR beta libraries, iRepertoire HTBI primers were used together with Arm-PCR of CDR3 regions. As handled by the study authors: Spanning all samples, the identified segments comprised around 64 TRBV and 14 TRBJ. TCRdb used MiXCR to reprocess the multiplex PCR reads, holding one entry per CDR3 protein. The V and J calls and clone size are TCRdb's, not the authors'. The sample contains 400,000 to 500,000 distinct CDR3 sequences, roughly 20% of which appear only once. Time point reported: persistent/refractory GD, antithyroid drugs over 5 years with positive TRAb. The TCR library used RNA extracted from PBMCs. In this cohort, patients came from an endocrinology department located in Xi'an, China.

The sequence was collected from a female donor with Graves disease. This sequence joins TRBV7-6 and TRBJ2-7; no firm D call. The sequencing here drew on peripheral blood mononuclear cells (PBMCs), taken when the disease was refractory, from a patient treated with antithyroid drugs. The CDR3 here is CASSLSRQVAEQYF. DNA for the CDR3: TGTGCCAGCAGCTTATCCCGGCAGGTCGCTGAGCAGTACTTT.